The sequence of this TCR beta chain was determined in a study of Graves' ophthalmopathy and Graves' hyperthyroidism. This clonotype was seen only a few times. Scientists amplified the TCR beta CDR3 regions from RNA transcripts. HTBI primers were employed in first-round RT-PCR, then a second-round multiplex PCR followed. TCRdb analysed the multiplex PCR reads with MiXCR anew, one entry per CDR3 protein. Found here are around 1,200,000 distinct CDR3 sequences, 35% to 45% of them singletons; the top ten hold around 10%. Germline V gene data show CDR1 as MNHEY and CDR2 as SMNVEV (reference sequence). The junction had 8 bases not matched to a gene; V was cut back by 6 bases and J by 1 base. CDR3 length: 15 amino acids.

The sequence was collected from an adult man with Graves' hyperthyroidism. Sequencing input: peripheral blood or thyroid tissue (not recorded which). The V and J genes are TRBV27 and TRBJ1-2, with TRBD1 matching 7 bases. CDR3 nucleotide sequence: TGTGCCAGCAGGCCCGGGACAGTTTATAACTATGGCTACACCTTC. Its protein product is CASRPGTVYNYGYTF.